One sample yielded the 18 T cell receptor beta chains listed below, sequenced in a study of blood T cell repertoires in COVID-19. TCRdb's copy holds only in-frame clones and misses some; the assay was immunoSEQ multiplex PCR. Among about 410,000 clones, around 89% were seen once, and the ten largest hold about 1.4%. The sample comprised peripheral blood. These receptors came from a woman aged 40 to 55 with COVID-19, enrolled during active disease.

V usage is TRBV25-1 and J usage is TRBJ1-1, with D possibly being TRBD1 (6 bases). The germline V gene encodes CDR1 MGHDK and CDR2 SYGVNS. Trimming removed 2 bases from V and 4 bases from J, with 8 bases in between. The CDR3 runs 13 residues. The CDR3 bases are TGTGCCAGCAGTGAAGGACAGACCACTGAAGCTTTCTTT. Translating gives CASSEGQTTEAFF.

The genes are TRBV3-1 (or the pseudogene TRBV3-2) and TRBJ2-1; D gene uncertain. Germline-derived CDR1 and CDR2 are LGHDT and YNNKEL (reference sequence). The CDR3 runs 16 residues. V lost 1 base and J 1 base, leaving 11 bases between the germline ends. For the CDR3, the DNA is TGTGCCAGCAGCCAAGGGCTTCGTCATTCCTACAATGAGCAGTTCTTC. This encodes CASSQGLRHSYNEQFF.

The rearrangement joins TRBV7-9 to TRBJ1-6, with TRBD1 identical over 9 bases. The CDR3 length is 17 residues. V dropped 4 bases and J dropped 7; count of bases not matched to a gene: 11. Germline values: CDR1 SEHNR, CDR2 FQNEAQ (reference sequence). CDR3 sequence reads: CASSSTQDRGKNSPLHF. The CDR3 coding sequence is TGTGCCAGCAGCTCAACCCAGGACAGGGGAAAGAATTCACCCCTCCACTTT. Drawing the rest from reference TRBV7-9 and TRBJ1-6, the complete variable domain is DTGVSQNPRHKITKRGQNVTFRCDPISEHNRLYWYRQTLGQGPEFLTYFQNEAQLEKSRLLSDRFSAERPKGSFSTLEIQRTEQGDSAMYLCASSSTQDRGKNSPLHFGNGTRLTVT.

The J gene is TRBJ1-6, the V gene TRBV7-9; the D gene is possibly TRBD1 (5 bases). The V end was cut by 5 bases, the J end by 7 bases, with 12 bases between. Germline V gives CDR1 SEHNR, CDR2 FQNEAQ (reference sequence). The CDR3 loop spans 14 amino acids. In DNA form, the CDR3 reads TGTGCCAGCAGCCCCCAAGGGGCAAATTCACCCCTCCACTTT. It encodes CASSPQGANSPLHF.

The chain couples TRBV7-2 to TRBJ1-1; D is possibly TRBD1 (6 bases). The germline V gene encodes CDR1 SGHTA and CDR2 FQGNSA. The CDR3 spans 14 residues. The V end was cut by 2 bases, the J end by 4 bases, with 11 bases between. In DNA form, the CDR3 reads TGTGCCAGCAGCTTAAACAGGGCATCCACTGAAGCTTTCTTT. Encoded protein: CASSLNRASTEAFF.

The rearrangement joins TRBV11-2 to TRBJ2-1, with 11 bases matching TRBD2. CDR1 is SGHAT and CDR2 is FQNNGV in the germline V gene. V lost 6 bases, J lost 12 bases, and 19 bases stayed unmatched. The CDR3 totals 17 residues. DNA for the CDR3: TGTGCCAGCAGATCACTCCTCGTTACTACTAGCGGGAGTTGGCAGTTCTTC. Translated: CASRSLLVTTSGSWQFF.

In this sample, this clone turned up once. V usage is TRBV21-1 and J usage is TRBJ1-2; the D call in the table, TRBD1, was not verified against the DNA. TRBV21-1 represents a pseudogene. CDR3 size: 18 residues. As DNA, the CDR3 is TGTGCCAGCAGCTTCTTAAAGAGAAGGCAGGGTAAGTGCTATGGCTACACCTTC. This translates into CASSFLKRRQGKCYGYTF.

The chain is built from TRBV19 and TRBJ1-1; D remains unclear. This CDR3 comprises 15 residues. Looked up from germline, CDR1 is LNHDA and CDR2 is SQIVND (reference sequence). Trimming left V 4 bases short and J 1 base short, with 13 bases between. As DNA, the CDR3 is TGTGCCAGTAGTAGGCGGAGGGCGCAGAACACTGAAGCTTTCTTT. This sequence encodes CASSRRRAQNTEAFF.

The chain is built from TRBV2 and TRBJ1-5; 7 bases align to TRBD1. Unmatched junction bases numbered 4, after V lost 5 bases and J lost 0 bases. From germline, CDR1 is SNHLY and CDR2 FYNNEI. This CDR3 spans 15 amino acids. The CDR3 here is CASSLDRFSNQPQHF. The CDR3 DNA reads TGTGCCAGCAGTTTGGACAGGTTTAGCAATCAGCCCCAGCATTTT.

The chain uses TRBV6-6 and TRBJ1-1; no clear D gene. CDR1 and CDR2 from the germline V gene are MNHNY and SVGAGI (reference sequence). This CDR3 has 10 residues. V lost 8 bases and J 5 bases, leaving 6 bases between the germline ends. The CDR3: CASRTTEAFF. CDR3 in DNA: TGTGCCAGCCGGACTACTGAAGCTTTCTTT.

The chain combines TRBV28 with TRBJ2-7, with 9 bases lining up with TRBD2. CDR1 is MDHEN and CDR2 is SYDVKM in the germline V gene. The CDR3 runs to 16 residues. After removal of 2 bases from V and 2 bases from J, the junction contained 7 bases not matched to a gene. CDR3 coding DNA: TGTGCCAGCAGTTTACCCCTAGCGGGATCCGCCTACGAGCAGTACTTC. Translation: CASSLPLAGSAYEQYF.

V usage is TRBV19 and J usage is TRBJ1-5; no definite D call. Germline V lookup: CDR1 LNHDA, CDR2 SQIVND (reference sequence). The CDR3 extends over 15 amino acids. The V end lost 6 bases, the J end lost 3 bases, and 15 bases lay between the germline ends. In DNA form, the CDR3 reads TGTGCCAGTAGAAGGGAGCTAGGGTCCAATCAGCCCCAGCATTTT. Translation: CASRRELGSNQPQHF. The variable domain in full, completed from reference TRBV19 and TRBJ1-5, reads DGGITQSPKYLFRKEGQNVTLSCEQNLNHDAMYWYRQDPGQGLRLIYYSQIVNDFQKGDIAEGYSVSREKKESFPLTVTSAQKNPTAFYLCASRRELGSNQPQHFGDGTRLSIL.

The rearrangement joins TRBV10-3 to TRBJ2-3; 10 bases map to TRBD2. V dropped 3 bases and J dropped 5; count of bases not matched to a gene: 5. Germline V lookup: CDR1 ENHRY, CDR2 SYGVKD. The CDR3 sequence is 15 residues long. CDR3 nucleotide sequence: TGTGCCATCAGTGATACTAGCGGGGCCGGAGATACGCAGTATTTT. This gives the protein CAISDTSGAGDTQYF.

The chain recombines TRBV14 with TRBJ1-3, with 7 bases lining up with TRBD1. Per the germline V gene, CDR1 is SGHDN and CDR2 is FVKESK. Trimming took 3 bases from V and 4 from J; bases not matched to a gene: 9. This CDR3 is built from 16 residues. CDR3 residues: CASSQFIGDSGNTIYF. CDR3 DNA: TGTGCCAGCAGCCAGTTCATTGGGGACAGCGGAAACACCATATATTTT.

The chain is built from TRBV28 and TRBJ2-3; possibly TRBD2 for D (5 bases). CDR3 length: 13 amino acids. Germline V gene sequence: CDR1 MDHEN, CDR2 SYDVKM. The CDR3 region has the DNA TGTGCTCTCCACGGCGGGAGCACAGATACGCAGTATTTT. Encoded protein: CALHGGSTDTQYF. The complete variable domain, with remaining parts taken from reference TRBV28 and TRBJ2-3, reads DVKVTQSSRYLVKRTGEKVFLECVQDMDHENMFWYRQDPGLGLRLIYFSYDVKMKEKGDIPEGYSVSREKKERFSLILESASTNQTSMYLCALHGGSTDTQYFGPGTRLTVL.

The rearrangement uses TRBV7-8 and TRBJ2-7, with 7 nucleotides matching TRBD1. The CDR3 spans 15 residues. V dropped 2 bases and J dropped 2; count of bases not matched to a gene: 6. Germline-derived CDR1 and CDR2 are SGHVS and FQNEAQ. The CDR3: CASSLTPGQTYEQYF. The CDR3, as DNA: TGTGCCAGCAGCTTAACTCCGGGACAGACCTACGAGCAGTACTTC.

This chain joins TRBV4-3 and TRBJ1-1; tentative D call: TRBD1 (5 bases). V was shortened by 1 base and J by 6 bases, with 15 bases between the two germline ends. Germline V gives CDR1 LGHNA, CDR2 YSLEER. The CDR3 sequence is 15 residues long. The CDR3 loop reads CASSQGGGGVAEAFF. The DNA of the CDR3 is TGCGCCAGCAGCCAAGGGGGGGGTGGGGTGGCTGAAGCTTTCTTT.

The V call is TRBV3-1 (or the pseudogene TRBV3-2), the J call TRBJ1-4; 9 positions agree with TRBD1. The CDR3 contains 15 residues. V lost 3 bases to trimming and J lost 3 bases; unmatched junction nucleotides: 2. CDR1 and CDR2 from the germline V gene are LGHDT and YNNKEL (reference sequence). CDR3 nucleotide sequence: TGTGCCAGCAGCCAGCGACAGGGGGCTAATGAAAAACTGTTTTTT. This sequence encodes CASSQRQGANEKLFF.